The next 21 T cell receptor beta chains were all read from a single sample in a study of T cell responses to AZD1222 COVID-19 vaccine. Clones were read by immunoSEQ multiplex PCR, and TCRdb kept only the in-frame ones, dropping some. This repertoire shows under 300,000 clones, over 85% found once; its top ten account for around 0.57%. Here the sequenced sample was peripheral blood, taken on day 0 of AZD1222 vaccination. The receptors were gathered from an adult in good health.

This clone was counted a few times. The CDR3 spells CASSSGQGWTEAFF. CDR3 DNA sequence: TGCGCCAGCAGCTCGGGACAGGGGTGGACTGAAGCTTTCTTT. The rearrangement joins TRBV5-1 to TRBJ1-1; TRBD1 aligns across 10 bases. The CDR3 has 14 residues. V shed 3 bases, J shed 5 bases, and the junction held 4 bases outside the gene matches. Per germline, CDR1 SGHRS and CDR2 YFSETQ.

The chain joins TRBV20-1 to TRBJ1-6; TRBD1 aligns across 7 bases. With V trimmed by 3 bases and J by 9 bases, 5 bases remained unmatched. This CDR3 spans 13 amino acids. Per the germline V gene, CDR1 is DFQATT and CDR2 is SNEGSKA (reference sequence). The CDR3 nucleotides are TGCAGTGCTAGTTGGGACAGTTCTTCACCCCTCCACTTT. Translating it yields CSASWDSSSPLHF.

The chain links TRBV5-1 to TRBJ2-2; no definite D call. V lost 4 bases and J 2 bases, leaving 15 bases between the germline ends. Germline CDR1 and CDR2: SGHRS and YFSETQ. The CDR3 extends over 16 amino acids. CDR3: CASSTPTDYNTGELFF. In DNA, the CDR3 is TGCGCCAGCAGCACTCCGACGGATTATAACACCGGGGAGCTGTTTTTT.

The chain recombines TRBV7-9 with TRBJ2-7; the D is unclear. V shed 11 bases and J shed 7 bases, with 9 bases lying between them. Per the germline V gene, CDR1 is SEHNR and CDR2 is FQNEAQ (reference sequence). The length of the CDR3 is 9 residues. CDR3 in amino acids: CAEIEEQYF. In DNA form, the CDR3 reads TGTGCCGAGATTGAAGAGCAGTACTTC.

The CDR3 loop is CASSRGPGQGHKSGETQYF. The CDR3, as DNA: TGTGCCAGCAGTAGGGGCCCGGGACAGGGGCACAAGAGTGGAGAGACCCAGTACTTC. The J gene is TRBJ2-5, the V gene TRBV27; 10 nucleotides line up with TRBD1. J lost 4 bases, V lost 5 bases, and 19 bases had no gene match. This CDR3 contains 19 residues. CDR1 is MNHEY and CDR2 is SMNVEV in the germline V gene (reference sequence).

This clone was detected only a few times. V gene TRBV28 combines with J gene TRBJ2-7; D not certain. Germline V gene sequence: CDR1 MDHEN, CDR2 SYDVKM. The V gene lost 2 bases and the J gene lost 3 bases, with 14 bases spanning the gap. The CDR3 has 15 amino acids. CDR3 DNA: TGTGCCAGCAGTTTAGGATACCGGGCCAACTACGAGCAGTACTTC. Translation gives CASSLGYRANYEQYF.

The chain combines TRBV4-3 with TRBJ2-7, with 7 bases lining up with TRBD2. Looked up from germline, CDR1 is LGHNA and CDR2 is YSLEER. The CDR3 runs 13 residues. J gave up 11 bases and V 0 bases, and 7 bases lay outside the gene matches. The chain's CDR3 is CASSQDPWGGKYF. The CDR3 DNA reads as TGCGCCAGCAGCCAAGATCCTTGGGGGGGGAAGTACTTC.

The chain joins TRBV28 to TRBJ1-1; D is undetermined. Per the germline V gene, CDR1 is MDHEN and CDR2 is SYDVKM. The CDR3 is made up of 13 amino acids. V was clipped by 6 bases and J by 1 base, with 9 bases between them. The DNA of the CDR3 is TGTGCCAGCAGGCCACCGGGGAACACTGAAGCTTTCTTT. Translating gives CASRPPGNTEAFF.

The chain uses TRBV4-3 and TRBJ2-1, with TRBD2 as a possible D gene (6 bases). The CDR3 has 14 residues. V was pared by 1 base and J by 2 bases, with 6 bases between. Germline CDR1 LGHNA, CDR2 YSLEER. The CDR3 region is CASSQGGAYNEQFF. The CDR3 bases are TGCGCCAGCAGCCAAGGGGGGGCCTACAATGAGCAGTTCTTC.

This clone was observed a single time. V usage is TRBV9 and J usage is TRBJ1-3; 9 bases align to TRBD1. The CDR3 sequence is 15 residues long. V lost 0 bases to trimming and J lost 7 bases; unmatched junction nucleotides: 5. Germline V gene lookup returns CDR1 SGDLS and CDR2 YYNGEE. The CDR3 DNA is TGTGCCAGCAGCGTAGCCGGGACAGGGATGAACACCATATATTTT. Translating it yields CASSVAGTGMNTIYF.

The CDR3 DNA is TGTGCCAGTACACCCCTGGGGTCTGGGGCCAACGTCCTGACTTTC. Its protein product is CASTPLGSGANVLTF. The chain uses TRBV19 and TRBJ2-6, with D unclear. The CDR3 contains 15 residues. Germline CDR1 reads LNHDA; CDR2 reads SQIVND (reference sequence). The V and J ends lost 7 bases and 1 base respectively, with 11 bases between them. Filled out from reference TRBV19 and TRBJ2-6, the complete variable domain reads DGGITQSPKYLFRKEGQNVTLSCEQNLNHDAMYWYRQDPGQGLRLIYYSQIVNDFQKGDIAEGYSVSREKKESFPLTVTSAQKNPTAFYLCASTPLGSGANVLTFGAGSRLTVL.

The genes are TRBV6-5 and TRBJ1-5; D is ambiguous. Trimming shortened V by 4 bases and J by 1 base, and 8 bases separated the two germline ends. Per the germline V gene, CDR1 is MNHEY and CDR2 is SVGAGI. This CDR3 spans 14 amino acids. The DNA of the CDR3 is TGTGCCAGCAGTTCCCCCAACAGCAATCAGCCCCAGCATTTT. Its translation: CASSSPNSNQPQHF.

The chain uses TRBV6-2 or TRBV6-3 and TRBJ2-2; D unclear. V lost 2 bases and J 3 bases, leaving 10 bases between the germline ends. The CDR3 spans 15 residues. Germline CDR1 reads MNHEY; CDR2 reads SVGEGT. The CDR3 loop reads CASSYGQPDTGELFF. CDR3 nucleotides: TGTGCCAGCAGTTACGGGCAGCCTGACACCGGGGAGCTGTTTTTT.

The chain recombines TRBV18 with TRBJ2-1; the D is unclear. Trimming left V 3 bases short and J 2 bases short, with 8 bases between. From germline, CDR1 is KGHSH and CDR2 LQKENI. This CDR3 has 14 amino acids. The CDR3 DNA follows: TGTGCCAGCTCACCTAGCCAGGCCTACAATGAGCAGTTCTTC. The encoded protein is CASSPSQAYNEQFF. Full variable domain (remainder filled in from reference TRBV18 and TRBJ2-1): NAGVMQNPRHLVRRRGQEARLRCSPMKGHSHVYWYRQLPEEGLKFMVYLQKENIIDESGMPKERFSAEFPKEGPSILRIQQVVRGDSAAYFCASSPSQAYNEQFFGPGTRLTVL.

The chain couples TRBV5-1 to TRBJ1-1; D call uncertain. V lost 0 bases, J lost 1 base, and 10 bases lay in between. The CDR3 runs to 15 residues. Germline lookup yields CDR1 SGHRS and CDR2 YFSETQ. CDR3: CASSLGDRQNTEAFF. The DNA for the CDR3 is TGCGCCAGCAGCTTGGGGGATCGCCAGAACACTGAAGCTTTCTTT.

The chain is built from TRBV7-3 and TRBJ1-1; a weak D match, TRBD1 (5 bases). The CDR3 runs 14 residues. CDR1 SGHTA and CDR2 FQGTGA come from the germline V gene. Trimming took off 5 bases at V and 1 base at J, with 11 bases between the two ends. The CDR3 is CASSLEGWNTEAFF. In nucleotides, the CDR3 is TGTGCCAGCAGCCTCGAGGGGTGGAACACTGAAGCTTTCTTT.

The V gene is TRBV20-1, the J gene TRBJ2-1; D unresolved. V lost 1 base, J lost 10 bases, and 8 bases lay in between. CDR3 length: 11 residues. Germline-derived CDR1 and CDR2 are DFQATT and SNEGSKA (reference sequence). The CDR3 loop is CSARGSGEQFF. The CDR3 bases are TGCAGTGCTAGAGGGTCCGGCGAGCAGTTCTTC.

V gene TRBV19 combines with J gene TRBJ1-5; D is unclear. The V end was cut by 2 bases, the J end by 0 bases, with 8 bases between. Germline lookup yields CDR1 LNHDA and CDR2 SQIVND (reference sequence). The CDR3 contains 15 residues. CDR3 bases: TGTGCCAGTAGTATAAGGGCACCTAGCAATCAGCCCCAGCATTTT. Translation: CASSIRAPSNQPQHF.

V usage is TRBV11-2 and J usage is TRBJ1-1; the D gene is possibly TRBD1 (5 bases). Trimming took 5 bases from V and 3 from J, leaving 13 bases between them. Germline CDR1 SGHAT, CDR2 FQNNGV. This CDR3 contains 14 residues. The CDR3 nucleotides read TGTGCCAGCAGCGTCAGGGTCTGGGACACTGAAGCTTTCTTT. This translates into CASSVRVWDTEAFF.

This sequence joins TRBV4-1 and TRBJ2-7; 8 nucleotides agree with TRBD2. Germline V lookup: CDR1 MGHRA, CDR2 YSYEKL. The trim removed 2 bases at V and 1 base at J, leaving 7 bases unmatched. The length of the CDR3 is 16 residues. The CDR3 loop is CASSQLPGLGSYEQYF. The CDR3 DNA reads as TGCGCCAGCAGCCAACTACCGGGACTAGGGTCCTACGAGCAGTACTTC.

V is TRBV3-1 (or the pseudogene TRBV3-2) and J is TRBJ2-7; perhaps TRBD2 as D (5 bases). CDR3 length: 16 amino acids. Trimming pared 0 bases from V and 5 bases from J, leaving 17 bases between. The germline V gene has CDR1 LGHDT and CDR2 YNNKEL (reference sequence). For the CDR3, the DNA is TGTGCCAGCAGCCAAGACTGGCGGGCCGTGCCCCACGAGCAGTACTTC. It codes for CASSQDWRAVPHEQYF.